Included here is one TCR beta chain sequence, with context. The cohort comprised adults aged roughly 18 to 95 years residing in 24 US areas. This CDR3 is built from 14 residues. V lost 3 bases to trimming and J lost 6 bases, with 9 bases between them. Germline V CDR1 and CDR2: LNHDA, SQIVND (reference sequence). This sample stems from a study of blood T cell repertoires in COVID-19. Overall study: The United States, Italy and Spain provided the acute and convalescent COVID-19 samples. T cells, B-cell-depleted T cells, or PBMCs provided the cDNA or gDNA that served as material.

Source study methods: Reference gene primer amplification gave estimated nucleated cell counts. The table came from immunoSEQ multiplex PCR; TCRdb's copy has only in-frame clones and leaves some out. That table furnishes V, J and clone size, whereas the DNA furnished D and trimming. Of roughly 400,000 clones listed, nearly 90% are singletons. The chain is built from TRBV19 and TRBJ1-6, with D possibly being TRBD1 (6 bases). Material: PBMCs or T cells enriched from blood (not recorded which). The TCR sequence derives from a woman younger than 35 who had been exposed to COVID-19. CDR3 sequence: CASSMTGVNSPLHF. The CDR3 nucleotides are TGTGCCAGTAGTATGACAGGCGTTAATTCACCCCTCCACTTT.